This T cell receptor beta chain is drawn from a study of monozygotic twins with inflammatory bowel disease. Study-level points and caveats: IBD patients shared fewer clonotypes with others than healthy twins, especially with disease activity. Using the inverse Simpson index, IBD patients had lower TCRbeta diversity than healthy co-twins.

TCRdb re-called the 5' RACE reads, yielding one record per CDR3 amino acid sequence without DNA. The specimen's table records approximately 330,000 distinct CDR3 sequences. Per donor, under 3 ml of blood was collected and frozen. Whole-blood RNA isolation (total RNA) proceeded without T cell sorting. Germline CDR1 reads SNHLY; CDR2 reads FYNNEI. CDR3 length equals 13 residues. As concerns this clonotype: The target antigen is unknown.

The sequencing sample was made of blood. The chain recombines TRBV2 with TRBJ1-2; with no DNA, the TCRdb D assignment of TRBD1 cannot be verified. The clonotype originates from a human donor with ulcerative colitis or Crohn's disease, or a healthy co-twin of an affected twin (not recorded which). The CDR3 sequence: CASKVDGGYGYTF.